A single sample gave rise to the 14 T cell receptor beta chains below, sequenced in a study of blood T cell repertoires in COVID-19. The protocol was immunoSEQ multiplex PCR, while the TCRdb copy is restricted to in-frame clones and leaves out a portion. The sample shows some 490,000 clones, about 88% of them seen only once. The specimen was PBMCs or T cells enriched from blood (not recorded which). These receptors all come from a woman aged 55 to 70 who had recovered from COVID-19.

Here the CDR3 reads CASSPDRGNTEAFF. The DNA for the CDR3 is TGTGCCAGCAGCCCCGACAGGGGGAACACTGAAGCTTTCTTT. This chain links TRBV6-6 with TRBJ1-1; 8 nucleotides line up with TRBD1. Unmatched junction bases numbered 4, after V lost 6 bases and J lost 1 base. The germline V gene encodes CDR1 MNHNY and CDR2 SVGAGI (reference sequence). The CDR3 has 14 residues.

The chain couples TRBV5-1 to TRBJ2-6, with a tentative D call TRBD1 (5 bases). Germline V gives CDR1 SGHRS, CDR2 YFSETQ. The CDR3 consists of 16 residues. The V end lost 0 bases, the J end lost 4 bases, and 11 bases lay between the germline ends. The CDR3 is CASSLVQGSGANVLTF. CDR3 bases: TGCGCCAGCAGCTTGGTGCAGGGATCCGGGGCCAACGTCCTGACTTTC.

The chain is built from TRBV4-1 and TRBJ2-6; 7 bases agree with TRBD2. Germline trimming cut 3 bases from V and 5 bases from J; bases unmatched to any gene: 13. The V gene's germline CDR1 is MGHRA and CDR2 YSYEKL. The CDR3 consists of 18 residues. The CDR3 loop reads CASSQTTRGVARANVLTF. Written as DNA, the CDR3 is TGCGCCAGCAGCCAGACGACACGGGGGGTAGCGAGGGCCAACGTCCTGACTTTC.

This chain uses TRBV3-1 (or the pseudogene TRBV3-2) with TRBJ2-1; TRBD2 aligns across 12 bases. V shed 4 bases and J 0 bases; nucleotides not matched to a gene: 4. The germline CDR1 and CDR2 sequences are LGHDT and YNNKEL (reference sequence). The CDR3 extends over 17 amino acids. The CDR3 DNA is TGTGCCAGCAGCCTCACTAGCGGGGGGAGCTCCTACAATGAGCAGTTCTTC. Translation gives CASSLTSGGSSYNEQFF.

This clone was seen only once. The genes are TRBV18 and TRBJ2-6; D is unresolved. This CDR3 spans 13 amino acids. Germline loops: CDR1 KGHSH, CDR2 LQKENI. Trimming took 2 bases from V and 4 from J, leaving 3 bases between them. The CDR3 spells CASSPSGANVLTF. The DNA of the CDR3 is TGTGCCAGCTCACCATCGGGGGCCAACGTCCTGACTTTC.

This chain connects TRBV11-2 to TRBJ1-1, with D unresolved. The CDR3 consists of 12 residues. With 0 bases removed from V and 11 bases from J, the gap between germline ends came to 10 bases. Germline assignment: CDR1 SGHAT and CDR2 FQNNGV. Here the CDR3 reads CASSLEAVVAFF. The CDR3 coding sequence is TGTGCCAGCAGCTTAGAGGCTGTGGTCGCTTTCTTT.

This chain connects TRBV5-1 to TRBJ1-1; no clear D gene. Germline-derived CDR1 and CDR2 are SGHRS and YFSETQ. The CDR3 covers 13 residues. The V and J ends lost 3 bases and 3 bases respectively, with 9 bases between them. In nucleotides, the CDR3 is TGCGCCAGCAGCTCGGGAGGCCACACTGAAGCTTTCTTT. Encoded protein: CASSSGGHTEAFF. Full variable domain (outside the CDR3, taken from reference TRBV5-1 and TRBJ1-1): KAGVTQTPRYLIKTRGQQVTLSCSPISGHRSVSWYQQTPGQGLQFLFEYFSETQRNKGNFPGRFSGRQFSNSRSEMNVSTLELGDSALYLCASSSGGHTEAFFGQGTRLTVV.

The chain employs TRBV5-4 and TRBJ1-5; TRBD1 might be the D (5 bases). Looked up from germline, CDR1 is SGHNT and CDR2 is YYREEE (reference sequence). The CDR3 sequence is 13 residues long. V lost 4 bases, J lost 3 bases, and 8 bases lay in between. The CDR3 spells CASSPDTNQPQHF. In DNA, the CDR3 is TGTGCCAGCAGCCCGGACACCAATCAGCCCCAGCATTTT.

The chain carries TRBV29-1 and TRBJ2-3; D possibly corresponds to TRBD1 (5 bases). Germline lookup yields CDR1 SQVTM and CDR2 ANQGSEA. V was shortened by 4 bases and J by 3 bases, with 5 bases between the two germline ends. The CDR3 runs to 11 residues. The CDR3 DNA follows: TGCAGCGTTGGACAGACAGATACGCAGTATTTT. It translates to CSVGQTDTQYF.

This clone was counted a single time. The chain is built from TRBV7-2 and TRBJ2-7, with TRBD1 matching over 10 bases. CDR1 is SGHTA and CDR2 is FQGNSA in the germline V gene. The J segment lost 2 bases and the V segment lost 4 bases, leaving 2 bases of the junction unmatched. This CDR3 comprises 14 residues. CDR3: CASSSGQGAYEQYV. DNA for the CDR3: TGTGCCAGCAGCTCAGGACAGGGGGCCTACGAGCAGTACGTC.

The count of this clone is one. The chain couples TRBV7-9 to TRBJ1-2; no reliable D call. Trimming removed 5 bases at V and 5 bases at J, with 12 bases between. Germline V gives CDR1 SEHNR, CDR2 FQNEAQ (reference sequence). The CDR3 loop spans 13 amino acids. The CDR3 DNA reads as TGTGCCAGCAGCCCCCCCAGGATTTATGGCTACACCTTC. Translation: CASSPPRIYGYTF. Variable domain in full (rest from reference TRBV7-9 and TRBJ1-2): DTGVSQNPRHKITKRGQNVTFRCDPISEHNRLYWYRQTLGQGPEFLTYFQNEAQLEKSRLLSDRFSAERPKGSFSTLEIQRTEQGDSAMYLCASSPPRIYGYTFGSGTRLTVV.

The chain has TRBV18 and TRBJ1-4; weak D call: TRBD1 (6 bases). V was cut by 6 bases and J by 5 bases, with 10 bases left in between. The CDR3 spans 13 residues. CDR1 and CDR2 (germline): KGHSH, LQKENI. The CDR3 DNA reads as TGTGCCAGCTCCCTACAGGGAAATGAAAAACTGTTTTTT. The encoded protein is CASSLQGNEKLFF. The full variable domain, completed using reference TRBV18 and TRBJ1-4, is NAGVMQNPRHLVRRRGQEARLRCSPMKGHSHVYWYRQLPEEGLKFMVYLQKENIIDESGMPKERFSAEFPKEGPSILRIQQVVRGDSAAYFCASSLQGNEKLFFGSGTQLSVL.

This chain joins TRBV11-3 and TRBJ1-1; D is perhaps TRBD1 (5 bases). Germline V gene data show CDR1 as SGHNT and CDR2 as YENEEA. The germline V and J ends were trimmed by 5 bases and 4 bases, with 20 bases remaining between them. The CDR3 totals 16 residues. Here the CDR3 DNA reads TGTGCCAGCAGCAGTAGACAGTGGAAGGCTTTCACTGAAGCTTTCTTT. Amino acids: CASSSRQWKAFTEAFF.

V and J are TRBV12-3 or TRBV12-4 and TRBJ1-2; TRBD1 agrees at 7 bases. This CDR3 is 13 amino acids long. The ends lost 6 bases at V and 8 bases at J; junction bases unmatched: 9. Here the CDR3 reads CASRDRDRGGYTF. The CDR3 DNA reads TGTGCCAGCAGAGACAGGGATCGGGGAGGCTACACCTTC.